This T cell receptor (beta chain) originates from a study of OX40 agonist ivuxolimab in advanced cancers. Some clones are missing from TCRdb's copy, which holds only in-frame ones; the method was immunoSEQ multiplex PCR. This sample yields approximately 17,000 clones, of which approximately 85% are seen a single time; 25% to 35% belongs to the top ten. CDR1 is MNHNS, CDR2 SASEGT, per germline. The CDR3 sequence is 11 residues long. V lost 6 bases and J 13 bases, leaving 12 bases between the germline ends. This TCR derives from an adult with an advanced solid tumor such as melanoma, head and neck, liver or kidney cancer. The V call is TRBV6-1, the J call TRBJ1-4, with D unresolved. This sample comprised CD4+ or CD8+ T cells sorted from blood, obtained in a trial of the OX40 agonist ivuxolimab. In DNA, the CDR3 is TGTGCCAGCAGAGTAGGTCCCGGACTGTTTTTT. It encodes CASRVGPGLFF.